Below are 26 T cell receptor beta chains sequenced from a single sample in a study of T-cell memory formation after mild COVID-19. TCRdb processed the 5' RACE reads anew with MiXCR; each CDR3 protein has one entry. The sample records about 250,000 distinct CDR3 sequences, roughly 18% being singletons. The sequencing sample was made of PBMCs or a T cell subset sorted from them (not recorded which). The receptor source for this set is a man between 18 and 35 years old who had mild COVID-19 (a few samples of this study predate the infection). Cell type and time point are not known.

The J gene is TRBJ2-5, the V gene TRBV4-3; no clear D. Germline V CDR1 and CDR2: LGHNA, YSLEER. The CDR3 loop spans 15 amino acids. Trimming stripped 0 bases from V and 3 bases from J, with 11 bases between. This chain's CDR3 is CASSQDGKQKETQYF. CDR3 DNA sequence: TGCGCCAGCAGCCAAGATGGGAAACAGAAAGAGACCCAGTACTTC.

This clonotype was detected ten times or more. The V call is TRBV7-2, the J call TRBJ1-3; D call uncertain. V lost 5 bases, J lost 0 bases, and 11 bases lay in between. In germline, CDR1 is SGHTA, CDR2 FQGNSA. The CDR3 loop spans 15 amino acids. The CDR3 spells CASSPGRSSGNTIYF. In DNA, the CDR3 is TGTGCCAGCAGCCCAGGTCGGAGCTCTGGAAACACCATATATTTT.

This clonotype showed up just a few times. The chain uses TRBV5-1 and TRBJ2-2; maybe TRBD2 (6 bases). V was shortened by 2 bases and J by 6 bases, with 14 bases between the two germline ends. This CDR3 has 15 amino acids. Germline CDR1 SGHRS, CDR2 YFSETQ. CDR3 sequence: CASSLAGPEAGELFF. CDR3 bases: TGCGCCAGCAGCTTAGCGGGCCCCGAGGCCGGGGAGCTGTTTTTT.

This clonotype came up many times. The rearrangement uses TRBV29-1 and TRBJ2-7, with D tentatively TRBD2 (5 bases). The length of the CDR3 is 11 residues. The V gene's germline CDR1 is SQVTM and CDR2 ANQGSEA. V was clipped by 4 bases and J by 6 bases, with 10 bases between them. This chain's CDR3 is CSVGGDLEQYF. DNA for the CDR3: TGCAGCGTTGGGGGAGATCTCGAGCAGTACTTC.

The gene calls are TRBV5-1 and TRBJ2-5; D is possibly TRBD1 or TRBD2 (6 bases each). The CDR3 length is 15 residues. Trimming took 1 base from V and 4 from J, leaving 14 bases between them. CDR1 SGHRS and CDR2 YFSETQ come from the germline V gene. This chain's CDR3 is CASSLLGGRRETQYF. DNA of the CDR3: TGCGCCAGCAGCTTGCTTGGGGGGCGCAGAGAGACCCAGTACTTC.

This clonotype has ten or more counts. This rearrangement joins TRBV7-3 to TRBJ1-2, with D perhaps matching TRBD1 (6 bases). The CDR3 runs to 14 residues. Germline V CDR1 and CDR2: SGHTA, FQGTGA. Trimming shortened V by 0 bases and J by 8 bases, and 13 bases separated the two germline ends. The CDR3 sequence is CASSLTGPGEGYTF. In DNA, the CDR3 is TGTGCCAGCAGCTTAACGGGGCCAGGGGAAGGCTACACCTTC.

The chain recombines TRBV7-9 with TRBJ2-3; D may be TRBD1 (5 bases). Between the trimmed V and J ends, which lost 5 bases and 1 base, there was a span of 10 bases. The CDR3 sequence is 14 residues long. The germline V gene has CDR1 SEHNR and CDR2 FQNEAQ (reference sequence). The CDR3 reads CASSPGHRTDTQYF. The CDR3 nucleotides are TGTGCCAGCAGCCCAGGACATCGCACAGATACGCAGTATTTT.

Many counts were recorded for this clonotype. This chain connects TRBV5-1 to TRBJ2-1; D may correspond to TRBD1 or TRBD2 (7 bases each). The CDR3 length is 15 residues. Germline loops: CDR1 SGHRS, CDR2 YFSETQ. V lost 4 bases and J lost 9, with 20 bases in between. CDR3 in amino acids: CASSHGEGARGEQFF. DNA of the CDR3: TGCGCCAGCAGCCATGGGGAGGGGGCGCGGGGTGAGCAGTTCTTC.

This clonotype was counted between two and nine times. This chain connects TRBV6-2 or TRBV6-3 to TRBJ2-6; D may be TRBD2 (6 bases). The length of the CDR3 is 16 residues. In germline, CDR1 is MNHEY, CDR2 SVGEGT. Trimming cost V 7 bases and J 4 bases, with 17 bases left between them. The CDR3 nucleotides are TGTGCCAGCACCCCATGGGGGGAGCCCGGGGCCAACGTCCTGACTTTC. It specifies CASTPWGEPGANVLTF.

Notes on this clonotype: This sequence may be a read error, since a much larger clone differs from it by one base. This chain joins TRBV7-9 and TRBJ2-3; D perhaps matches TRBD2 (5 bases). The germline gives CDR1 SEHNR, CDR2 FQNEAQ (reference sequence). The CDR3 length is 12 residues. Trimming removed 6 bases from V and 5 bases from J, with 9 bases in between. The CDR3 protein is CASRRGRDTQYF. Here the CDR3 DNA reads TGTGCCAGCAGACGAGGGCGAGATACGCAGTATTTT.

This clonotype was seen ten or more times. This sequence joins TRBV5-1 and TRBJ2-7, with a possible D match to TRBD1 (6 bases). Looked up from germline, CDR1 is SGHRS and CDR2 is YFSETQ. This CDR3 has 14 amino acids. The germline V and J ends were trimmed by 5 bases and 1 base, with 13 bases remaining between them. The CDR3 DNA is TGCGCCAGCAGACCCGGGACACCTTCCTACGAGCAGTACTTC. As protein: CASRPGTPSYEQYF.

This clonotype was seen repeatedly, ten times or more. V and J are TRBV20-1 and TRBJ2-7; D gene ambiguous. The V gene lost 1 base and the J gene lost 6 bases, with 10 bases spanning the gap. The CDR3 runs to 12 residues. Germline CDR1 is DFQATT and CDR2 is SNEGSKA (reference sequence). CDR3 loop: CSARGYPSEQYV. CDR3 DNA: TGCAGTGCTAGAGGGTATCCGTCCGAGCAGTACGTC.

This clonotype was detected only a few times. The V gene is TRBV7-9, the J gene TRBJ1-5; D is ambiguous. V was shortened by 7 bases and J by 3 bases, with 10 bases between the two germline ends. This CDR3 has 13 amino acids. Germline CDR1 reads SEHNR; CDR2 reads FQNEAQ (reference sequence). This chain's CDR3 is CASIGQSNQPQHF. The CDR3 region has the DNA TGTGCCAGCATAGGGCAGTCCAATCAGCCCCAGCATTTT.

V is TRBV19 and J is TRBJ2-7; 9 nucleotides agree with TRBD1. J was trimmed by 13 bases and V by 5 bases; bases with no gene match: 15. CDR3 size: 14 residues. CDR1 and CDR2 from the germline V gene are LNHDA and SQIVND (reference sequence). CDR3 sequence reads: CASSGKGQGNLYYF. CDR3 DNA: TGTGCCAGTAGTGGGAAGGGACAGGGAAATTTGTACTACTTC.

This sequence joins TRBV15 and TRBJ2-2; 7 bases are a match to TRBD2. CDR1 and CDR2 from the germline V gene are LNHNV and YYDKDF (reference sequence). CDR3 size: 14 residues. Trimming took 0 bases from V and 6 from J; bases not matched to a gene: 1. The CDR3 DNA reads TGTGCCACCAGCAGAGATGGGGGGGCCGGGGAGCTGTTTTTT. It translates to CATSRDGGAGELFF. Full variable domain (remainder filled in from reference TRBV15 and TRBJ2-2): DAMVIQNPRYQVTQFGKPVTLSCSQTLNHNVMYWYQQKSSQAPKLLFHYYDKDFNNEADTPDNFQSRRPNTSFCFLDIRSPGLGDTAMYLCATSRDGGAGELFFGEGSRLTVL.

The table lists this clonotype with a count of one. This rearrangement joins TRBV6-6 to TRBJ2-3; D is possibly TRBD2 (6 bases). V lost 10 bases, J lost 8 bases, and 16 bases lay in between. This CDR3 is 12 amino acids long. The germline V gene has CDR1 MNHNY and CDR2 SVGAGI (reference sequence). The CDR3 DNA is TGTGCCACCCTCACCGGGGGAACTACGCAGTATTTT. Amino acids: CATLTGGTTQYF.

V usage is TRBV7-2 and J usage is TRBJ2-5; 7 bases fit TRBD2. The CDR3 is 14 amino acids. The trim removed 5 bases at V and 4 bases at J, leaving 7 bases unmatched. The germline V gene encodes CDR1 SGHTA and CDR2 FQGNSA. The CDR3 DNA reads as TGTGCCAGCAGCCAGACTAGCTGGCGAGAGACCCAGTACTTC. Its translation is CASSQTSWRETQYF. The variable domain in full, with the rest retrieved from reference TRBV7-2 and TRBJ2-5, is GAGVSQSPSNKVTEKGKDVELRCDPISGHTALYWYRQSLGQGLEFLIYFQGNSAPDKSGLPSDRFSAERTGGSVSTLTIQRTQQEDSAVYLCASSQTSWRETQYFGPGTRLLVL.

This clonotype has just a few counts. V is TRBV29-1 and J is TRBJ2-4, with no clear D. V lost 2 bases, J lost 6 bases, and 11 bases lay in between. CDR3 length: 13 amino acids. Germline assignment: CDR1 SQVTM and CDR2 ANQGSEA. CDR3 DNA: TGCAGCGTTGAATTCTTCAGTGGAAACATTCAGTACTTC. Protein: CSVEFFSGNIQYF.

The chain carries TRBV27 and TRBJ1-1; D is perhaps TRBD1 (6 bases). CDR3 length: 15 amino acids. Germline V gives CDR1 MNHEY, CDR2 SMNVEV (reference sequence). V lost 5 bases, J lost 2 bases, and 15 bases lay in between. CDR3 sequence: CASSTAGAGNTEAFF. The CDR3 coding sequence is TGTGCCAGCAGTACCGCGGGGGCGGGCAACACTGAAGCTTTCTTT.

This rearrangement joins TRBV27 to TRBJ2-1; D is undetermined. The V gene lost 7 bases and the J gene lost 1 base, with 5 bases spanning the gap. The CDR3 is 12 residues long. Germline CDR1 reads MNHEY; CDR2 reads SMNVEV (reference sequence). The CDR3 spells CASIGSYNEQFF. The CDR3 nucleotides are TGTGCCAGCATAGGGTCCTACAATGAGCAGTTCTTC.

This chain connects TRBV4-3 to TRBJ1-6; 11 bases fit TRBD1. Trimming took 1 base from V and 9 from J; bases not matched to a gene: 8. The CDR3 spans 17 residues. The V gene's germline CDR1 is LGHNA and CDR2 YSLEER. CDR3 sequence: CASSQGLKGTGGSPLHF. CDR3 sequence (DNA): TGCGCCAGCAGCCAAGGCCTCAAAGGGACAGGGGGTTCACCCCTCCACTTT.

This clonotype showed up just a few times. V usage is TRBV7-2 and J usage is TRBJ1-5; D gene ambiguous. V gave up 1 base and J gave up 7 bases, with 5 bases separating them. CDR1 SGHTA and CDR2 FQGNSA come from the germline V gene. This CDR3 is built from 12 residues. CDR3 sequence: CASSLGLQPQHF. CDR3 in DNA: TGTGCCAGCAGCTTAGGTTTGCAGCCCCAGCATTTT.

This chain joins TRBV6-2 or TRBV6-3 and TRBJ2-3, with D tentatively TRBD2 (7 bases). Germline loops: CDR1 MNHEY, CDR2 SVGEGT. The CDR3 spans 15 residues. Trimming pared 7 bases from V and 1 base from J, leaving 15 bases between. This chain's CDR3 is CASTRGGAGTDTQYF. CDR3 DNA sequence: TGTGCCAGCACCCGAGGGGGGGCGGGCACAGATACGCAGTATTTT.

The chain employs TRBV20-1 and TRBJ2-5, with D possibly matching TRBD2 (5 bases). Trimming stripped 0 bases from V and 2 bases from J, with 10 bases between. This CDR3 contains 14 residues. From germline, CDR1 is DFQATT and CDR2 SNEGSKA (reference sequence). The CDR3 here is CSARDRRGQETQYF. The DNA for the CDR3 is TGCAGTGCTAGAGATCGCCGGGGTCAAGAGACCCAGTACTTC.

The chain combines TRBV18 with TRBJ1-5; no definite D call. The CDR3 runs 17 residues. The V end was cut by 2 bases, the J end by 2 bases, with 16 bases between. CDR1 is KGHSH, CDR2 LQKENI, per germline. Written as DNA, the CDR3 is TGTGCCAGCTCACCAGAGACGATGGGGTTGGGCAATCAGCCCCAGCATTTT. This sequence encodes CASSPETMGLGNQPQHF.

The chain has TRBV28 and TRBJ2-3; a weak D match, TRBD2 (6 bases). The germline CDR1 and CDR2 sequences are MDHEN and SYDVKM. The CDR3 runs 14 residues. The germline V and J ends were trimmed by 8 bases and 0 bases, with 12 bases remaining between them. This CDR3 is CASSAGPSTDTQYF. The CDR3 DNA reads TGTGCCAGCTCGGCGGGGCCAAGCACAGATACGCAGTATTTT.